The rows below give T cell receptor beta chains drawn from one sample of a study of T cells in Graves' hyperthyroidism and ophthalmopathy. MiXCR, applied by TCRdb to the multiplex PCR reads, yields one record per CDR3 protein. Counted here are hundreds of thousands of distinct CDR3 sequences, around 20% occurring once; the ten biggest clones make up around a third. Sequencing used blood. The receptors originated from a man younger than 45 with Graves' ophthalmopathy. Both conserved end residues are part of each CDR3. The order of the fields is clone size, J gene, V gene, D gene, CDR3 protein, CDR3 DNA. A D gene is named only where the DNA matches it firmly. For some rows the clone size is stated as once, few or many, or as a class when expanded; others skip it.

clone_size: many
j_call: TRBJ2-5
v_call: TRBV6-5
d_call: TRBD2
cdr3_aa: CASSYSASGTSGSQTQYF
cdr3_nt: TGTGCCAGCAGCTACTCGGCTTCCGGGACTAGCGGGAGTCAGACCCAGTACTTC

clone_size: many
j_call: TRBJ1-1
v_call: TRBV27
d_call: .
cdr3_aa: CASSWERSTRGTEAFF
cdr3_nt: TGTGCCAGCAGTTGGGAAAGGTCGACGAGGGGCACTGAAGCTTTCTTT

clone_size: few
j_call: TRBJ2-2
v_call: TRBV5-4
d_call: .
cdr3_aa: CASSPDSGWTGELFF
cdr3_nt: TGTGCCAGCAGTCCTGATTCGGGATGGACCGGGGAGCTGTTTTTT

clone_size: once
j_call: TRBJ2-1
v_call: TRBV28
d_call: TRBD1
cdr3_aa: CASTGQGSYNEQFF
cdr3_nt: TGTGCCAGCACCGGACAGGGCTCCTACAATGAGCAGTTCTTC

clone_size: few
j_call: TRBJ2-7
v_call: TRBV11-3
d_call: TRBD2
cdr3_aa: CASSPHDLGLAGRYEQYF
cdr3_nt: TGTGCCAGCAGCCCACACGATTTGGGACTAGCGGGAAGGTACGAGCAGTACTTC

clone_size: few
j_call: TRBJ2-7
v_call: TRBV10-2
d_call: TRBD2
cdr3_aa: CASARLSGGDEQYF
cdr3_nt: TGCGCCAGCGCCAGGTTGTCGGGGGGGGACGAGCAGTACTTC

clone_size: few
j_call: TRBJ2-1
v_call: TRBV4-2
d_call: TRBD2
cdr3_aa: CASSQDQAGSGNEQFF
cdr3_nt: TGTGCCAGCAGCCAAGATCAAGCGGGATCTGGAAATGAGCAGTTCTTC

clone_size: many
j_call: TRBJ1-1
v_call: TRBV7-9
d_call: .
cdr3_aa: CASSLGAGRDTEAFF
cdr3_nt: TGTGCCAGCAGCTTAGGGGCAGGCCGGGACACTGAAGCTTTCTTT

clone_size: .
j_call: TRBJ2-2
v_call: TRBV5-6
d_call: TRBD2
cdr3_aa: CASSSIAGSNTGELFF
cdr3_nt: TGTGCCAGCTCCTCCATAGCGGGCTCGAACACCGGGGAGCTGTTTTTT

clone_size: many
j_call: TRBJ2-3
v_call: TRBV30
d_call: .
cdr3_aa: CAWSGRVSQYF
cdr3_nt: TGTGCCTGGAGTGGGAGGGTATCGCAGTATTTT

clone_size: few
j_call: TRBJ2-4
v_call: TRBV7-9
d_call: .
cdr3_aa: CASSKRNIQYF
cdr3_nt: TGTGCCAGCAGCAAGAGAAACATTCAGTACTTC

clone_size: once
j_call: TRBJ2-5
v_call: TRBV7-9
d_call: TRBD2
cdr3_aa: CASSFSSGRKETQYF
cdr3_nt: TGTGCCAGCAGCTTTTCGAGCGGGAGAAAAGAGACCCAGTACTTC

clone_size: few
j_call: TRBJ1-2
v_call: TRBV25-1
d_call: .
cdr3_aa: CASSDRRGSDGGYTF
cdr3_nt: TGTGCCAGCAGTGACCGGAGGGGATCAGATGGGGGCTACACCTTC

clone_size: .
j_call: TRBJ2-7
v_call: TRBV15
d_call: TRBD2
cdr3_aa: CATSIRTSGGGEQYF
cdr3_nt: TGTGCCACCAGCATAAGGACTAGCGGCGGGGGCGAGCAGTACTTC

clone_size: few
j_call: TRBJ1-2
v_call: TRBV11-2
d_call: .
cdr3_aa: CASSLQQEGWGRSYGYTF
cdr3_nt: TGTGCCAGCAGTTTGCAGCAGGAGGGGTGGGGGCGATCGTATGGCTACACCTTC

clone_size: .
j_call: TRBJ2-2
v_call: TRBV4-1
d_call: .
cdr3_aa: CASSHRRQPNTGELFF
cdr3_nt: TGCGCCAGCAGCCATCGACGGCAGCCGAACACCGGGGAGCTGTTTTTT

clone_size: many
j_call: TRBJ1-1
v_call: TRBV2
d_call: .
cdr3_aa: CASSEKAENTEAFF
cdr3_nt: TGTGCCAGCAGTGAAAAGGCCGAGAACACTGAAGCTTTCTTT

clone_size: many
j_call: TRBJ1-1
v_call: TRBV28
d_call: .
cdr3_aa: CASSRGDAVEAFF
cdr3_nt: TGTGCCAGCAGCCGAGGAGATGCAGTTGAAGCTTTCTTT

clone_size: .
j_call: TRBJ2-7
v_call: TRBV6-1
d_call: TRBD2
cdr3_aa: CASSPDGGRGEQYF
cdr3_nt: TGTGCCAGCAGTCCAGACGGGGGGAGAGGCGAGCAGTACTTC

clone_size: .
j_call: TRBJ1-3
v_call: TRBV19
d_call: .
cdr3_aa: CASRIAGNSGNTIYF
cdr3_nt: TGTGCCAGTCGCATCGCGGGGAACTCTGGAAACACCATATATTTT

clone_size: .
j_call: TRBJ1-5
v_call: TRBV27
d_call: .
cdr3_aa: CASGSYNQPQHF
cdr3_nt: TGTGCCTCCGGATCCTATAATCAGCCCCAGCATTTT

clone_size: many
j_call: TRBJ1-5
v_call: TRBV11-2
d_call: TRBD1
cdr3_aa: CASSQTGSNQPQHF
cdr3_nt: TGTGCCAGCAGCCAGACAGGGAGCAATCAGCCCCAGCATTTT

clone_size: .
j_call: TRBJ2-1
v_call: TRBV20-1
d_call: TRBD2
cdr3_aa: CSAKGRPSGSGDEQFF
cdr3_nt: TGCAGTGCTAAGGGGCGTCCTAGCGGGAGTGGGGATGAGCAGTTCTTC

clone_size: few
j_call: TRBJ2-1
v_call: TRBV29-1
d_call: .
cdr3_aa: CSVENRVGNEQFF
cdr3_nt: TGCAGCGTTGAAAACAGGGTGGGGAATGAGCAGTTCTTC

clone_size: many
j_call: TRBJ2-7
v_call: TRBV29-1
d_call: .
cdr3_aa: CSVAGGGYEQYF
cdr3_nt: TGCAGCGTTGCGGGCGGTGGCTACGAGCAGTACTTC

clone_size: many
j_call: TRBJ2-3
v_call: TRBV28
d_call: TRBD2
cdr3_aa: CASRLAGEWDTQYF
cdr3_nt: TGTGCCAGCCGACTAGCGGGAGAGTGGGATACGCAGTATTTT

clone_size: .
j_call: TRBJ2-7
v_call: TRBV6-2/TRBV6-3
d_call: .
cdr3_aa: CASSGLLGDEQYF
cdr3_nt: TGTGCCAGCAGCGGACTCCTGGGTGACGAGCAGTACTTC

clone_size: .
j_call: TRBJ2-7
v_call: TRBV20-1
d_call: .
cdr3_aa: CSARDPPEQYF
cdr3_nt: TGCAGTGCTAGGGATCCTCCCGAGCAGTACTTC

clone_size: .
j_call: TRBJ2-5
v_call: TRBV10-3
d_call: .
cdr3_aa: CAISEDGPTSQETQYF
cdr3_nt: TGTGCCATCAGTGAAGATGGGCCGACTTCCCAAGAGACCCAGTACTTC

clone_size: .
j_call: TRBJ1-2
v_call: TRBV6-1
d_call: .
cdr3_aa: CASREGHLRYGYTF
cdr3_nt: TGTGCCAGCAGGGAGGGACATTTACGGTATGGCTACACCTTC

clone_size: .
j_call: TRBJ2-7
v_call: TRBV28
d_call: .
cdr3_aa: CASTEPPYEQYF
cdr3_nt: TGTGCCAGCACCGAACCCCCCTACGAGCAGTACTTC

clone_size: many
j_call: TRBJ1-4
v_call: TRBV30
d_call: .
cdr3_aa: CAWSVSLSGSEKLFF
cdr3_nt: TGTGCCTGGAGTGTGTCCCTCTCTGGAAGTGAAAAACTGTTTTTT

clone_size: many
j_call: TRBJ1-6
v_call: TRBV28
d_call: .
cdr3_aa: CASSFDTTVYNSPLHF
cdr3_nt: TGTGCCAGCAGTTTCGACACGACAGTTTATAATTCACCCCTCCACTTT

clone_size: many
j_call: TRBJ2-2
v_call: TRBV28
d_call: .
cdr3_aa: CASSPRSNTGELFF
cdr3_nt: TGTGCCAGCAGTCCTAGGTCGAACACCGGGGAGCTGTTTTTT

clone_size: .
j_call: TRBJ2-7
v_call: TRBV20-1
d_call: TRBD2
cdr3_aa: CSARDLYSTSGRSYEQYF
cdr3_nt: TGCAGTGCTAGAGACCTATACTCAACTAGCGGGAGATCCTACGAGCAGTACTTC

clone_size: few
j_call: TRBJ1-4
v_call: TRBV28
d_call: .
cdr3_aa: CASSLLGGDEKLFF
cdr3_nt: TGTGCCAGCAGTTTATTGGGGGGGGATGAAAAACTGTTTTTT

clone_size: many
j_call: TRBJ2-3
v_call: TRBV7-3
d_call: TRBD1
cdr3_aa: CASSFTGGTDTQYF
cdr3_nt: TGTGCCAGCAGCTTTACAGGGGGCACAGATACGCAGTATTTT

clone_size: many
j_call: TRBJ1-1
v_call: TRBV11-2
d_call: .
cdr3_aa: CASSLDWTNTEAFF
cdr3_nt: TGTGCCAGCAGCTTAGATTGGACGAACACTGAAGCTTTCTTT

clone_size: .
j_call: TRBJ2-1
v_call: TRBV11-2
d_call: .
cdr3_aa: CASSLVGSIGQFF
cdr3_nt: TGTGCCAGCAGCTTAGTCGGTTCTATTGGGCAGTTCTTC

clone_size: .
j_call: TRBJ2-3
v_call: TRBV10-2
d_call: .
cdr3_aa: CASSEDSSLTDTQYF
cdr3_nt: TGCGCCAGCAGTGAGGACTCAAGCCTTACAGATACGCAGTATTTT

clone_size: .
j_call: TRBJ2-7
v_call: TRBV6-5
d_call: TRBD1
cdr3_aa: CASSYRTGNDEQYF
cdr3_nt: TGTGCCAGCAGTTACCGGACAGGGAACGACGAGCAGTACTTC

clone_size: few
j_call: TRBJ2-5
v_call: TRBV9
d_call: TRBD2
cdr3_aa: CASSVTAGVSETQYF
cdr3_nt: TGTGCCAGCAGCGTAACAGCGGGAGTTTCGGAGACCCAGTACTTC

clone_size: .
j_call: TRBJ1-3
v_call: TRBV19
d_call: .
cdr3_aa: CAITSGGAGNTIYF
cdr3_nt: TGTGCCATCACCTCGGGTGGTGCTGGAAACACCATATATTTT

clone_size: many
j_call: TRBJ2-5
v_call: TRBV6-1
d_call: TRBD2
cdr3_aa: CASRGYPGTATGLAGGSAKTQYF
cdr3_nt: TGTGCCAGCAGGGGCTACCCGGGGACAGCTACCGGACTAGCGGGAGGTTCCGCGAAGACCCAGTACTTC

clone_size: .
j_call: TRBJ2-1
v_call: TRBV20-1
d_call: TRBD2
cdr3_aa: CSARGGRVYNEQFF
cdr3_nt: TGCAGTGCTAGAGGGGGGAGGGTATACAATGAGCAGTTCTTC

clone_size: .
j_call: TRBJ1-3
v_call: TRBV29-1
d_call: .
cdr3_aa: CSAKGGGDPFRAGNTIYF
cdr3_nt: TGCAGCGCTAAAGGAGGGGGTGACCCCTTCAGAGCTGGAAACACCATATATTTT

clone_size: few
j_call: TRBJ2-1
v_call: TRBV6-1
d_call: TRBD2
cdr3_aa: CASSEAGGGATYNEQFF
cdr3_nt: TGTGCCAGCAGTGAAGCTGGGGGGGGAGCGACCTACAATGAGCAGTTCTTC

clone_size: many
j_call: TRBJ1-4
v_call: TRBV2
d_call: .
cdr3_aa: CASSSGPSNEKLFF
cdr3_nt: TGTGCCAGCAGTTCCGGGCCCAGTAATGAAAAACTGTTTTTT

clone_size: many
j_call: TRBJ2-7
v_call: TRBV6-1
d_call: TRBD1
cdr3_aa: CASRGPTGESYEQYF
cdr3_nt: TGTGCCAGCAGAGGGCCCACAGGGGAGAGTTACGAGCAGTACTTC

clone_size: .
j_call: TRBJ1-5
v_call: TRBV20-1
d_call: .
cdr3_aa: CSATNDGTGNQPQHF
cdr3_nt: TGCAGTGCCACAAATGACGGAACGGGCAATCAGCCCCAGCATTTT

clone_size: .
j_call: TRBJ2-1
v_call: TRBV5-6
d_call: TRBD1
cdr3_aa: CASSPRGQGSPNEQFF
cdr3_nt: TGTGCCAGCAGCCCCAGGGGACAGGGCTCACCCAATGAGCAGTTCTTC

clone_size: .
j_call: TRBJ2-4
v_call: TRBV19
d_call: .
cdr3_aa: CASSIDLRDFTKNIQYF
cdr3_nt: TGTGCCAGTAGTATAGATCTTAGGGATTTTACCAAAAACATTCAGTACTTC

clone_size: many
j_call: TRBJ2-7
v_call: TRBV7-2
d_call: TRBD2
cdr3_aa: CASSLAAGGPYEQYF
cdr3_nt: TGTGCCAGCAGCTTAGCTGCGGGAGGGCCCTACGAGCAGTACTTC

clone_size: .
j_call: TRBJ2-3
v_call: TRBV3-1
d_call: .
cdr3_aa: CASSHLSRSDTQYF
cdr3_nt: TGTGCCAGCAGCCATCTCTCCCGCTCGGATACGCAGTATTTT